This paragraph covers one T cell receptor beta chain sequence. Clones were sequenced by immunoSEQ multiplex PCR, and TCRdb holds only the in-frame ones, with some missing. Of about 490,000 clones listed, around 80% are singletons. CDR3 length equals 15 residues. The germline V gene has CDR1 SGHRS and CDR2 YFSETQ. V was clipped by 1 base and J by 7 bases; unmatched bases: 7. The sample originates from a study of shared clonotypes between healthy human individuals. The source material was PBMCs. The J gene is TRBJ2-4, the V gene TRBV5-1; 8 positions agree with TRBD2. This receptor was identified in a woman aged 40 to 55 in good health. Some clones in this sample may be carry-over from other donors' samples. In DNA form, the CDR3 reads TGCGCCAGCAGCTTGAAAGCGGGAGAAGATAACATTCAGTACTTC. Its protein is CASSLKAGEDNIQYF.